This T cell receptor beta chain was retrieved from a study of blood T cell repertoires in COVID-19. In the original workflow: Estimation of nucleated cell counts relied on the amplification of reference gene primers. Assay: immunoSEQ multiplex PCR; the TCRdb copy retains only in-frame clones and omits some. The V and J calls and clone size are taken from that table; D and trimming were inferred from the DNA. Of 140,000 to 150,000 clones in the sample, around 90% were seen once. The study recruited people aged roughly 18 to 95 years across more than 20 US areas. Shortly before study entry, within 2 weeks, exposed participants had met a COVID-19 case. The CDR3 runs 14 residues. The ends lost 5 bases at V and 3 bases at J; junction bases unmatched: 3. The germline V gene encodes CDR1 LNHDA and CDR2 SQIVND (reference sequence).

The TCR originated in a woman aged 35 to 49 who had been exposed to COVID-19. The sample was PBMCs or T cells enriched from blood (not recorded which). The chain employs TRBV19 and TRBJ1-5; 8 bases agree with TRBD1. This CDR3 reads CASSPQGDNQPQHF. DNA of the CDR3: TGTGCCAGTAGTCCACAGGGGGACAATCAGCCCCAGCATTTT.